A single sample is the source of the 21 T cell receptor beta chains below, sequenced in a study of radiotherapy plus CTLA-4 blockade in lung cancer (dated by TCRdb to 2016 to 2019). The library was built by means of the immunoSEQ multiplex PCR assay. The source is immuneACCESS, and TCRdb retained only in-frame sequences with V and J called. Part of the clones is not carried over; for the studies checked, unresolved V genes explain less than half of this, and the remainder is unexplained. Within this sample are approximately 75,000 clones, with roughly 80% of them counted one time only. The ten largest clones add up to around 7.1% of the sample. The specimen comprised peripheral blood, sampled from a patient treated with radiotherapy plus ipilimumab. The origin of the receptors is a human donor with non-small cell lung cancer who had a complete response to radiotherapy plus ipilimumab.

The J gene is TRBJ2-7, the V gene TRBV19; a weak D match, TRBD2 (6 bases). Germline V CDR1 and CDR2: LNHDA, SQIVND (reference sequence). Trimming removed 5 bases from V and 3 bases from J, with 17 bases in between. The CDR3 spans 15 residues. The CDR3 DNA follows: TGTGCCAGTAGTCCCAGAATGGGGGGTAGCTACGAGCAGTACGTC. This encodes CASSPRMGGSYEQYV.

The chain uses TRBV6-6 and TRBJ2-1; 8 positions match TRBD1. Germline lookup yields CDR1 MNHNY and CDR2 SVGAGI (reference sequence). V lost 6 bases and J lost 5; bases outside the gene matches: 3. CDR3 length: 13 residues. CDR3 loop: CASSDRGDNEQFF. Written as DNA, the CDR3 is TGTGCCAGCAGCGACAGGGGAGACAATGAGCAGTTCTTC.

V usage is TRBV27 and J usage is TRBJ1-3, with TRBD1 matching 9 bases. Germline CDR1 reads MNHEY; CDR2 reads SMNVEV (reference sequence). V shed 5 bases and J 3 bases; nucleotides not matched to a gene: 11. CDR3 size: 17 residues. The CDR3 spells CASSPHAGTGSGNTIYF. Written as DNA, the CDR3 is TGTGCCAGCAGTCCCCACGCCGGGACAGGGAGTGGAAACACCATATATTTT.

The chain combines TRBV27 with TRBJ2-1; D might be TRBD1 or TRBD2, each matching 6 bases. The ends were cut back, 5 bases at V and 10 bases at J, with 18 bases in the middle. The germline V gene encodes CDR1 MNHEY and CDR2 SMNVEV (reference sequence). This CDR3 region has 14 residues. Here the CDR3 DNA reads TGTGCCAGCAGTGTTAACCGGGGGCCCGTAGAGCAGTTCTTC. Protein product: CASSVNRGPVEQFF.

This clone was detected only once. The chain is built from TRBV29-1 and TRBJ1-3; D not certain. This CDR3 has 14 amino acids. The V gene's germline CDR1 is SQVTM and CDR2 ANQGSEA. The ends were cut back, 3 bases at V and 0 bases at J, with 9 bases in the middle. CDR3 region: CSVDASNSGNTIYF. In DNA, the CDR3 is TGCAGCGTTGACGCGTCCAACTCTGGAAACACCATATATTTT. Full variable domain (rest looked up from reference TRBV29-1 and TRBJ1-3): SAVISQKPSRDICQRGTSLTIQCQVDSQVTMMFWYRQQPGQSLTLIATANQGSEATYESGFVIDKFPISRPNLTFSTLTVSNMSPEDSSIYLCSVDASNSGNTIYFGEGSWLTVV.

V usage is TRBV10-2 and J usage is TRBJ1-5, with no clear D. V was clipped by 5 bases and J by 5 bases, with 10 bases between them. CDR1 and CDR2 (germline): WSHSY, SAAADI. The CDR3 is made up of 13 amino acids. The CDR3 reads CASSWGADQPQHF. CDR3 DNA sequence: TGCGCCAGCAGTTGGGGAGCGGATCAGCCCCAGCATTTT.

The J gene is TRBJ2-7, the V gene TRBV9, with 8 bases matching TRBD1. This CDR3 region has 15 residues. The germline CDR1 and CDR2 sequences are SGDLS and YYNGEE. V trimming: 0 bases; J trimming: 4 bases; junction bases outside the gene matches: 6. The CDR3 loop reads CASSVEPQGAYEQYF. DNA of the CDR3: TGTGCCAGCAGCGTAGAACCCCAGGGGGCGTACGAGCAGTACTTC.

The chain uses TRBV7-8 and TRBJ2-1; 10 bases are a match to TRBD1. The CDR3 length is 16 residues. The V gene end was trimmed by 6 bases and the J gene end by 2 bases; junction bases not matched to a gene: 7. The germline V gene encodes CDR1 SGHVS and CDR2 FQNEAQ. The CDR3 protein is CASSPPGTGAYNEQFF. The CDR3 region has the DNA TGTGCCAGCAGTCCGCCCGGGACAGGGGCCTACAATGAGCAGTTCTTC.

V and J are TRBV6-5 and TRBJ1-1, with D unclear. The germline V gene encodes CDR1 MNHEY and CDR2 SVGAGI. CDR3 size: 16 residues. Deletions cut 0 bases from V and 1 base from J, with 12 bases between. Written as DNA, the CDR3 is TGTGCCAGCAGTTACTCGGAGGCGAGACCGAACACTGAAGCTTTCTTT. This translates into CASSYSEARPNTEAFF.

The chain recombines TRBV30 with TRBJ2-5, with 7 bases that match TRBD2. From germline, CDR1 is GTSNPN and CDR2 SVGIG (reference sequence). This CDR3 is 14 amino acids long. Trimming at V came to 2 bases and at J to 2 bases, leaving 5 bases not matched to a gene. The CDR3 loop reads CAWSQGGSQETQYF. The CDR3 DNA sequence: TGTGCCTGGAGTCAGGGAGGGAGTCAAGAGACCCAGTACTTC.

The CDR3 DNA is TGCGCCAGCAGCTTGGGGGACAGGTCGTGGAGCCATGAGCAGTTCTTC. Translating it yields CASSLGDRSWSHEQFF. The chain is built from TRBV5-1 and TRBJ2-1, with 8 bases matching TRBD1. Per germline, CDR1 SGHRS and CDR2 YFSETQ. With 0 bases clipped from V and 8 bases from J, the junction kept 10 bases outside the gene matches. The CDR3 covers 16 residues.

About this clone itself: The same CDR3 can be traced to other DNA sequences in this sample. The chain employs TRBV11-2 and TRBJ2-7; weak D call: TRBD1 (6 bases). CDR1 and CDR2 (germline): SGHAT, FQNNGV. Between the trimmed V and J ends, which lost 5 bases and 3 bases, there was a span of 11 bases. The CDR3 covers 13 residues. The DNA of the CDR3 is TGTGCCAGCAGCCCGGGACAAGACTACGAGCAGTACTTC. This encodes CASSPGQDYEQYF.

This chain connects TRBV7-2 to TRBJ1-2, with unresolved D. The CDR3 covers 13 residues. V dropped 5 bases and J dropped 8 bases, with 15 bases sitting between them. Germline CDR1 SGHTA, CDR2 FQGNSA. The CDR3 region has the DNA TGTGCCAGCAGCCCCGCGGCCGGAGGAGGCTACACCTTC. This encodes CASSPAAGGGYTF.

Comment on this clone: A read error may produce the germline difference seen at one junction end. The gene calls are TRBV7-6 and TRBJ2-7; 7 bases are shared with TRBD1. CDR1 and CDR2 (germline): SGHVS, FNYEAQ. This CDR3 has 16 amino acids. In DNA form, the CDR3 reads TGTGTCAGCAGCTTAAGCCGAGCCCCCCAGGGGGACGGGCAGTACTTC. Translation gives CVSSLSRAPQGDGQYF.

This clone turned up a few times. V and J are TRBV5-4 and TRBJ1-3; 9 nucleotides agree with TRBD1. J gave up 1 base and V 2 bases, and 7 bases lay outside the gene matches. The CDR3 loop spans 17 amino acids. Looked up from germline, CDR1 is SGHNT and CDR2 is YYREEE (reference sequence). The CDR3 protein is CASSFGTGPGSGNTIYF. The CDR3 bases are TGTGCCAGCAGCTTCGGGACAGGGCCAGGATCTGGAAACACCATATATTTT.

The CDR3: CASSLCENRDRGRQYV. For the CDR3, the DNA is TGTGCCAGCAGTTTATGCGAAAACCGGGACAGAGGAAGACAGTACGTC. J is TRBJ2-7 and V is TRBV28; 7 positions match TRBD1. With 0 bases clipped from V and 10 bases from J, the junction kept 15 bases outside the gene matches. The CDR3 has 16 residues. Germline-derived CDR1 and CDR2 are MDHEN and SYDVKM.

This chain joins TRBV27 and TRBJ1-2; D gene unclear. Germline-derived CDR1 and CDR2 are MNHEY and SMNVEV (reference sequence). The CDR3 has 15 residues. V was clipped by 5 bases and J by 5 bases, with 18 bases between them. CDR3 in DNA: TGTGCCAGCAGTACCCGCCGGGAAGTGCTATATGGCTACACCTTC. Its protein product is CASSTRREVLYGYTF.

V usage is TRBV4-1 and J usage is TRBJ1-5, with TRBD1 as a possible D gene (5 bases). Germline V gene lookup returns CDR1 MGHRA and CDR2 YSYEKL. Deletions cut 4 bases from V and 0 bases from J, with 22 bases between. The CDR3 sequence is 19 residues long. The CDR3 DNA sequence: TGCGCCAGCAGCCGACAACTGGGGATCGGGGCCTTTAGCAATCAGCCCCAGCATTTT. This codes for CASSRQLGIGAFSNQPQHF.

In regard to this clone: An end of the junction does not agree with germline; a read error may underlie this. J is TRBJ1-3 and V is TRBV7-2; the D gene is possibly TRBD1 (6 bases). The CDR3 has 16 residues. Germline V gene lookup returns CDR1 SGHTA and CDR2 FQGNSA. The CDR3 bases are TGTGCCAGCAGCCCGAGGACAGCGAGCTCTAGAAACACCATATATTTT. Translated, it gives CASSPRTASSRNTIYF.

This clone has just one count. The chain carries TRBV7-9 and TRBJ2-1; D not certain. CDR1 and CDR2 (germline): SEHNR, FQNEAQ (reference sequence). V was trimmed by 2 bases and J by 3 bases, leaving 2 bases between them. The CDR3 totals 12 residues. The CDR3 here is CASSLNYNEQFF. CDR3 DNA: TGTGCCAGCAGCTTAAACTACAATGAGCAGTTCTTC.

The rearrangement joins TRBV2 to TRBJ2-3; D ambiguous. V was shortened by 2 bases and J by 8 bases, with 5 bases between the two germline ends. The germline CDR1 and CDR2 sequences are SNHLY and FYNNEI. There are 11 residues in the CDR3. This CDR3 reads CASSEQRTQYF. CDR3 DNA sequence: TGTGCCAGCAGTGAACAACGTACGCAGTATTTT.